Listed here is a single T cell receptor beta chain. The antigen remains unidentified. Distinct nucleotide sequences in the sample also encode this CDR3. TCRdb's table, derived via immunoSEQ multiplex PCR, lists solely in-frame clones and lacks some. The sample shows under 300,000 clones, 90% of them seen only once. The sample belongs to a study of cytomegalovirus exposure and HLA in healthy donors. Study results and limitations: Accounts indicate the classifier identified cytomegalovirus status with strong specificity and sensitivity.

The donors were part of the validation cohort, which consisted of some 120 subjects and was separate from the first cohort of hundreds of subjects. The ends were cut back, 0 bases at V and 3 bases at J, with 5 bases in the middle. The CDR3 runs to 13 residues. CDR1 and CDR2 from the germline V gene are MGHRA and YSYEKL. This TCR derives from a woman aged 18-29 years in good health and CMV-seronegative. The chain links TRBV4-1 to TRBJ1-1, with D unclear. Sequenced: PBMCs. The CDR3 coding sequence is TGCGCCAGCAGCCAAGATCTATACACTGAAGCTTTCTTT. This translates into CASSQDLYTEAFF.